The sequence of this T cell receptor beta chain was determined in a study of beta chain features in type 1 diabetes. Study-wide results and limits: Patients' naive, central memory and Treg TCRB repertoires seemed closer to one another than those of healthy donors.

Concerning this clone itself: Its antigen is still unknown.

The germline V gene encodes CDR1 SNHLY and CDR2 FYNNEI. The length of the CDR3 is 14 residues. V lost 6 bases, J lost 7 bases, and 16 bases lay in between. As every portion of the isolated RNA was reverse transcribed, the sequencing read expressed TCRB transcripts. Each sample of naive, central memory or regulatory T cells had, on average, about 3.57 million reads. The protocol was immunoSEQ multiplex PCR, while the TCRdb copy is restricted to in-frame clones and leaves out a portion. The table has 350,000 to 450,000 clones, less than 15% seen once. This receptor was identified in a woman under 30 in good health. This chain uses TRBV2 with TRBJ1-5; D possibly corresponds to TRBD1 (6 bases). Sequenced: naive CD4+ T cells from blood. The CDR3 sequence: CASRKGQREQPQHF. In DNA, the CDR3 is TGTGCCAGCAGAAAAGGACAGAGGGAACAGCCCCAGCATTTT.